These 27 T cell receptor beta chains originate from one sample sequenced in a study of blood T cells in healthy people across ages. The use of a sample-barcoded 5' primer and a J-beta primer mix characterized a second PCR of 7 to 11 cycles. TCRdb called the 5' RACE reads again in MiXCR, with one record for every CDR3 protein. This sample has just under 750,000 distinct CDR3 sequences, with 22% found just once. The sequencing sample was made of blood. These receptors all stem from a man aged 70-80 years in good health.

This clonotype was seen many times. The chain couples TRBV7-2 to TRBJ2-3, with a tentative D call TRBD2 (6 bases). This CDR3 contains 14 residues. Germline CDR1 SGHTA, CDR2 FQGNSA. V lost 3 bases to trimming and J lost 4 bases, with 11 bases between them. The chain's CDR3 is CASSLGLAADTQYF. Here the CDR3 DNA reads TGTGCCAGCAGCTTGGGACTCGCCGCAGATACGCAGTATTTT.

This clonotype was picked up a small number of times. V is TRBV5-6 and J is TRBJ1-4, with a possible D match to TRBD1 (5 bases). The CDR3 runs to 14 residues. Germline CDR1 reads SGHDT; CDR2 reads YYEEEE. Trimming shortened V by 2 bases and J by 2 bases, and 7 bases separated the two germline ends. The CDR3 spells CASSFRQTNEKLFF. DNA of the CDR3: TGTGCCAGCAGCTTCAGACAGACTAATGAAAAACTGTTTTTT.

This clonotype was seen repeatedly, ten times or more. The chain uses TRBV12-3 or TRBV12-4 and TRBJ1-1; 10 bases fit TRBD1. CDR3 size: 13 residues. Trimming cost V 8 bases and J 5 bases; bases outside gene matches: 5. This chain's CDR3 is CASAGTGVTEAFF. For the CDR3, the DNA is TGTGCCAGCGCCGGGACAGGGGTGACTGAAGCTTTCTTT.

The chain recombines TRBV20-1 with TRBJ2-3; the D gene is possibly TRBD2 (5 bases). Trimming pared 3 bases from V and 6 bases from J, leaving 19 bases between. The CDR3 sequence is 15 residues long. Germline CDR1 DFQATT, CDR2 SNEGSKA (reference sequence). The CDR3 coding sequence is TGCAGTGCTAGGTCGGTGTCTTCCGGGATGGATACGCAGTATTTT. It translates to CSARSVSSGMDTQYF.

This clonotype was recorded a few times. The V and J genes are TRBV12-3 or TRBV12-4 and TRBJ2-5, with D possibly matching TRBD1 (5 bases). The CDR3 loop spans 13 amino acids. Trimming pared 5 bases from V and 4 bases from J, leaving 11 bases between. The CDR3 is CASSRQRRETQYF. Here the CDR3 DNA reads TGTGCCAGCAGTCGACAGAGGCGAGAGACCCAGTACTTC.

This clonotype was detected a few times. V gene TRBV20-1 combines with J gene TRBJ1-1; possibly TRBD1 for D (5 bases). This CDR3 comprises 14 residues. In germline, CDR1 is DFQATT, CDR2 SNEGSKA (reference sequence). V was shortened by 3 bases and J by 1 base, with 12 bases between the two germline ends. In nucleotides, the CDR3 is TGCAGTGCTAGGGGGCAGAGCGGGAACACTGAAGCTTTCTTT. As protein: CSARGQSGNTEAFF.

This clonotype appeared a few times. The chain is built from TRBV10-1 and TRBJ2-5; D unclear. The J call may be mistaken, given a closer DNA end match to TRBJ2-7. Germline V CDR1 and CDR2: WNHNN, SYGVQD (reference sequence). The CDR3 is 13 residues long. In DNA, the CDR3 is TGCGCCAGCAGTGACCTCCCAAGGACCGAGCAGTACTTC. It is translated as CASSDLPRTEQYF.

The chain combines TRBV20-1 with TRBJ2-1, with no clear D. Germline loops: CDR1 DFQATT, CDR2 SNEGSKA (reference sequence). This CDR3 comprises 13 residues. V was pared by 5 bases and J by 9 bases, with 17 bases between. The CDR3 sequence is CSAVVNRGSEQFF. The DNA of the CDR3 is TGCAGTGCTGTAGTGAACCGCGGCTCTGAGCAGTTCTTC.

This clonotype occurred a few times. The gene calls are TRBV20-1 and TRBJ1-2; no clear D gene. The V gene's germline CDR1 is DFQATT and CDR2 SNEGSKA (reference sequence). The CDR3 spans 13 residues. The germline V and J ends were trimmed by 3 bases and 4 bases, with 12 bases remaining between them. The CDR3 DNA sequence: TGCAGTGCTAGTGCGGTCGTGGCCTATGGCTACACCTTC. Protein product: CSASAVVAYGYTF.

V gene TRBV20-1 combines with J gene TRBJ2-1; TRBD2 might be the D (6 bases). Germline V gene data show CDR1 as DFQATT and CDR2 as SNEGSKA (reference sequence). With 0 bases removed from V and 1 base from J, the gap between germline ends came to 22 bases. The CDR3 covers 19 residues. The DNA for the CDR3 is TGCAGTGCTAGAGACCCAAACCGGGACTTCGTAATATCCTACAATGAGCAGTTCTTC. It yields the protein CSARDPNRDFVISYNEQFF.

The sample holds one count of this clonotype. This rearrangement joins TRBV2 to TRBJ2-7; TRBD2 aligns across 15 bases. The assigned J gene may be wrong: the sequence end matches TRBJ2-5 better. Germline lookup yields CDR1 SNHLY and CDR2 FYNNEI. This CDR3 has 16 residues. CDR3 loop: CASRQGLAGGKETQYF. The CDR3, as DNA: TGTGCCAGCAGACAAGGACTAGCGGGGGGGAAAGAGACCCAGTACTTC.

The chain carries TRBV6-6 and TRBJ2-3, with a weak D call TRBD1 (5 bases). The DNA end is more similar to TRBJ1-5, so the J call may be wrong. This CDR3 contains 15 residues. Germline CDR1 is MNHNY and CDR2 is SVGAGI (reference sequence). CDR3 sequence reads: CASSPPGGRKDTQHF. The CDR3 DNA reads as TGTGCCAGCAGCCCTCCCGGGGGGAGGAAAGATACGCAGCATTTT.

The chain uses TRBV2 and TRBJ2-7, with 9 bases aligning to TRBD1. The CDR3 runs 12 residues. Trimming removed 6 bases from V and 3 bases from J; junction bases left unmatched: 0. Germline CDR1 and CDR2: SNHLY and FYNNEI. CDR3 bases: TGTGCCAGCAGGACAGGGGGCTACGAGCAGTACTTC. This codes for CASRTGGYEQYF.

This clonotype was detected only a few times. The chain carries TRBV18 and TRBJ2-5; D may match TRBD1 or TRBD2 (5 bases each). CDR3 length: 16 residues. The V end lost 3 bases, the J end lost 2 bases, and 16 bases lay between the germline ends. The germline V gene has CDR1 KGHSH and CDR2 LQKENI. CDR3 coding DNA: TGTGCCAGCTCACCTCCGGGACGGACGAATCAAGAGACCCAGTACTTC. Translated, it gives CASSPPGRTNQETQYF.

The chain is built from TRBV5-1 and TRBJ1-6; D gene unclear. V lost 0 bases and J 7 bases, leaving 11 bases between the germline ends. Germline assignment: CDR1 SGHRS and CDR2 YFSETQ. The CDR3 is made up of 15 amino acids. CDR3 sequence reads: CASSLVGVGNSPLHF. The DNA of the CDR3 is TGCGCCAGCAGCTTGGTTGGGGTAGGCAATTCACCCCTCCACTTT.

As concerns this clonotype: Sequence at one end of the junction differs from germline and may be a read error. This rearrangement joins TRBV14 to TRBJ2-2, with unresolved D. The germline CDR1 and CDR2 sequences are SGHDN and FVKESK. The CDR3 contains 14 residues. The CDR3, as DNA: TGTACCAGCAGCCAAGATCTTGACACCGGGGAGCTGTTTTTT. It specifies CTSSQDLDTGELFF. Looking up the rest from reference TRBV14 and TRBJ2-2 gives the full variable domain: EAGVTQFPSHSVIEKGQTVTLRCDPISGHDNLYWYRRVMGKEIKFLLHFVKESKQDESGMPNNRFLAERTGGTYSTLKVQPAELEDSGVYFCTSSQDLDTGELFFGEGSRLTVL.

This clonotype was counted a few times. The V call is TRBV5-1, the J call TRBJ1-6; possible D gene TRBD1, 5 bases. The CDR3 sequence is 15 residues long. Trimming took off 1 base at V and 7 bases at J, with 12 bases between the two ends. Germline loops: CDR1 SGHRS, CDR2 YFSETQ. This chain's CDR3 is CASSLLAGKNSPLHF. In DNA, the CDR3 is TGCGCCAGCAGCTTGTTGGCAGGGAAAAATTCACCCCTCCACTTT.

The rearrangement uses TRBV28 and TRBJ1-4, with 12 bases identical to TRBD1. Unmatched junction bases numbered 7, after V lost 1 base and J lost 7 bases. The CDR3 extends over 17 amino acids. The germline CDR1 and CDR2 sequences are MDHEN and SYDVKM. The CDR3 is CASSLLGQGAQGEKLFF. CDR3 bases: TGTGCCAGCAGTTTATTGGGACAGGGGGCGCAAGGTGAAAAACTGTTTTTT.

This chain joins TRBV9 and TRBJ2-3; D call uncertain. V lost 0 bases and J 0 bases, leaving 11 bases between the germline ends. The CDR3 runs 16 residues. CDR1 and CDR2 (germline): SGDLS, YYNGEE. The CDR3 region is CASSVDQSPSTDTQYF. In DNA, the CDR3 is TGTGCCAGCAGCGTAGACCAGTCACCTAGCACAGATACGCAGTATTTT.

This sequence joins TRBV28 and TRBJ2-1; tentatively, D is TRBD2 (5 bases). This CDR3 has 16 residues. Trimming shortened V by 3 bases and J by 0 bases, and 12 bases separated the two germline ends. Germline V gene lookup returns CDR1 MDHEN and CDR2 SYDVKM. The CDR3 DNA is TGTGCCAGCAGTTTTGTTCGAGACTACTCCTACAATGAGCAGTTCTTC. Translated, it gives CASSFVRDYSYNEQFF.

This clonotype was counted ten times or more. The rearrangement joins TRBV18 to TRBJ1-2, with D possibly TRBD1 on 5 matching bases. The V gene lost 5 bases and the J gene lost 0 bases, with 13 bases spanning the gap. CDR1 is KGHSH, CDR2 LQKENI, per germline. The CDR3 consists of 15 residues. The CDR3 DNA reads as TGTGCCAGCTCAAATCAGGGCACGGCTAACTATGGCTACACCTTC. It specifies CASSNQGTANYGYTF.

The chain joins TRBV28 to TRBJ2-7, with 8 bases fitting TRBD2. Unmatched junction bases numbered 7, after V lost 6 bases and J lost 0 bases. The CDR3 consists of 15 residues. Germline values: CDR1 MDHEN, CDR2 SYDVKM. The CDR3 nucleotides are TGTGCCAGCAGACCGGGACTAGGGGGCTCCTACGAGCAGTACGTC. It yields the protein CASRPGLGGSYEQYV.

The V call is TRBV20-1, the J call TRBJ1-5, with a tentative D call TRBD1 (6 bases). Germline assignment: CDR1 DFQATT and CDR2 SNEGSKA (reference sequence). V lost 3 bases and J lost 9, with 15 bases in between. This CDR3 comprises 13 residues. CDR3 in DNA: TGCAGTGCTAGTCCTTTAGGGGGTAGGCCCCAGCATTTT. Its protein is CSASPLGGRPQHF.

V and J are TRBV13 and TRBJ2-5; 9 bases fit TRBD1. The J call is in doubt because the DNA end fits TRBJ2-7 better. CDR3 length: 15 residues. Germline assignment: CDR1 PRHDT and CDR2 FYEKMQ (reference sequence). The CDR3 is CASSFLGTGFDEQYF. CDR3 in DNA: TGTGCCAGCAGCTTCCTTGGGACAGGGTTCGACGAGCAGTACTTC.

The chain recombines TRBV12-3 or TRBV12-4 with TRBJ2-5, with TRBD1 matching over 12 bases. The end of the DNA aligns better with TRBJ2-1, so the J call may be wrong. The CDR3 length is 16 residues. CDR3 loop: CASSLGVGTGGFEQFF. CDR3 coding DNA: TGTGCCAGCAGTTTAGGGGTAGGGACAGGGGGCTTTGAGCAGTTCTTC.

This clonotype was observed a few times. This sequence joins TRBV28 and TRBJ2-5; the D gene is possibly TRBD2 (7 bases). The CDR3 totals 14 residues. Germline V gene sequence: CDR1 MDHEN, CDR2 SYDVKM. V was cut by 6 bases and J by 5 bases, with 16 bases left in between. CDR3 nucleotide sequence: TGTGCCAGCAGGTCTGCGGGGGCCCGGGAGACCCAGTACTTC. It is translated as CASRSAGARETQYF.

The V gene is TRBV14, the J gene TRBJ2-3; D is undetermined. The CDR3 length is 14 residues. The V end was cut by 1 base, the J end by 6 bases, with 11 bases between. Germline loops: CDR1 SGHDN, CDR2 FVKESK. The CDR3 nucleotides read TGTGCCAGCAGCCAAGGAGGTACTGGGGATACGCAGTATTTT. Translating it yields CASSQGGTGDTQYF. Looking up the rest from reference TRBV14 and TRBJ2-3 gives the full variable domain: EAGVTQFPSHSVIEKGQTVTLRCDPISGHDNLYWYRRVMGKEIKFLLHFVKESKQDESGMPNNRFLAERTGGTYSTLKVQPAELEDSGVYFCASSQGGTGDTQYFGPGTRLTVL.